Shown below are 21 T cell receptor beta chains from a single sample sequenced in a study of blood T cell repertoires in COVID-19. Sequenced by immunoSEQ multiplex PCR; TCRdb stores in-frame clones only, minus some. Here the sample spans some 150,000 clones, about four fifths being singletons. Sequenced sample: PBMCs or T cells enriched from blood (not recorded which). The receptors stem from a man aged 45-65 years who had recovered from COVID-19.

The chain links TRBV6-2 or TRBV6-3 to TRBJ1-2, with 7 bases that match TRBD1. The germline V gene encodes CDR1 MNHEY and CDR2 SVGEGT. The V and J ends lost 1 base and 4 bases, in that order; junction bases with no gene match: 3. The CDR3 is made up of 14 amino acids. This CDR3 reads CASSYLGDSYGYTF. The CDR3 nucleotides read TGTGCCAGCAGTTACTTAGGGGACAGCTATGGCTACACCTTC.

The chain couples TRBV15 to TRBJ1-3; no definite D call. V was shortened by 0 bases and J by 8 bases, with 14 bases between the two germline ends. Germline V gives CDR1 LNHNV, CDR2 YYDKDF (reference sequence). The CDR3 loop spans 15 amino acids. The CDR3 loop reads CATSRDFLGQDTIYF. The CDR3 nucleotides are TGTGCCACCAGCAGAGACTTTCTTGGGCAGGACACCATATATTTT.

The chain joins TRBV6-5 to TRBJ1-2, with a tentative D call TRBD1 (5 bases). Germline CDR1 and CDR2: MNHEY and SVGAGI. Trimming pared 2 bases from V and 2 bases from J, leaving 12 bases between. There are 15 residues in the CDR3. The CDR3 spells CASSYLGVTNYGYTF. In DNA, the CDR3 is TGTGCCAGCAGTTACCTAGGGGTGACCAACTATGGCTACACCTTC.

This clone is a singleton in its sample. The V call is TRBV12-3 or TRBV12-4, the J call TRBJ2-1, with 7 bases aligning to TRBD1. This CDR3 region has 13 residues. Unmatched junction bases numbered 5, after V lost 5 bases and J lost 7 bases. The CDR3: CASSEQTGNEQFF. DNA of the CDR3: TGTGCCAGCAGTGAGCAGACAGGGAATGAGCAGTTCTTC.

V is TRBV6-5 and J is TRBJ2-1, with 9 nucleotides matching TRBD2. The V segment lost 2 bases and the J segment 5 bases; nucleotides outside the gene matches: 4. This CDR3 is built from 15 residues. Per the germline V gene, CDR1 is MNHEY and CDR2 is SVGAGI. CDR3 bases: TGTGCCAGCAGTTACCTCGCGGGGGGGAACAATGAGCAGTTCTTC. Translating gives CASSYLAGGNNEQFF.

This rearrangement joins TRBV9 to TRBJ1-1; no reliable D call. The germline V and J ends were trimmed by 4 bases and 2 bases, with 18 bases remaining between them. Germline lookup yields CDR1 SGDLS and CDR2 YYNGEE. The CDR3 loop spans 16 amino acids. The CDR3 is CASSSSTGRINTEAFF. Written as DNA, the CDR3 is TGTGCCAGCAGCTCCTCGACGGGGAGAATCAACACTGAAGCTTTCTTT.

This rearrangement joins TRBV5-6 to TRBJ1-2; D is uncertain. This CDR3 is 15 amino acids long. Germline CDR1 reads SGHDT; CDR2 reads YYEEEE. V lost 0 bases to trimming and J lost 4 bases, with 13 bases between them. CDR3 nucleotide sequence: TGTGCCAGCAGCTTGGATACGGGTGTTGGCTATGGCTACACCTTC. It encodes CASSLDTGVGYGYTF.

V gene TRBV5-1 combines with J gene TRBJ1-1; 11 nucleotides match TRBD1. The CDR3 is made up of 15 amino acids. After removal of 4 bases from V and 3 bases from J, the junction contained 5 bases not matched to a gene. From germline, CDR1 is SGHRS and CDR2 YFSETQ. The CDR3 loop reads CASSRTGGMDTEAFF. The CDR3 bases are TGCGCCAGCAGCCGGACAGGGGGCATGGACACTGAAGCTTTCTTT. The full variable domain, with the rest looked up from reference TRBV5-1 and TRBJ1-1, is KAGVTQTPRYLIKTRGQQVTLSCSPISGHRSVSWYQQTPGQGLQFLFEYFSETQRNKGNFPGRFSGRQFSNSRSEMNVSTLELGDSALYLCASSRTGGMDTEAFFGQGTRLTVV.

This chain connects TRBV6-5 to TRBJ1-1; D is uncertain. V lost 6 bases and J 3 bases, leaving 11 bases between the germline ends. Germline V gene sequence: CDR1 MNHEY, CDR2 SVGAGI. CDR3 length equals 13 residues. In DNA form, the CDR3 reads TGTGCCAGCAGGGCAACAGAGTACACTGAAGCTTTCTTT. Its translation: CASRATEYTEAFF.

V gene TRBV11-3 combines with J gene TRBJ2-5, with 9 bases aligning to TRBD1. The germline gives CDR1 SGHNT, CDR2 YENEEA. CDR3 size: 15 residues. The J segment lost 7 bases and the V segment lost 2 bases, leaving 8 bases of the junction unmatched. CDR3 region: CASSLSRDRAGTQYF. CDR3 DNA: TGTGCCAGCAGCTTAAGCCGGGACAGGGCAGGGACCCAGTACTTC. Full variable domain (missing parts from reference TRBV11-3 and TRBJ2-5): EAGVVQSPRYKIIEKKQPVAFWCNPISGHNTLYWYLQNLGQGPELLIRYENEEAVDDSQLPKDRFSAERLKGVDSTLKIQPAELGDSAVYLCASSLSRDRAGTQYFGPGTRLLVL.

This chain joins TRBV6-5 and TRBJ1-4; 8 bases match TRBD1. The CDR3 totals 15 residues. The germline V gene encodes CDR1 MNHEY and CDR2 SVGAGI. With 6 bases clipped from V and 4 bases from J, the junction kept 7 bases outside the gene matches. The CDR3 DNA reads TGTGCCAGCAGCCGACAGGGGTATGGTAATGAAAAACTGTTTTTT. Translation gives CASSRQGYGNEKLFF.

This chain uses TRBV29-1 with TRBJ1-2; weak D call: TRBD1 (6 bases). Germline CDR1 reads SQVTM; CDR2 reads ANQGSEA. The V end was cut by 6 bases, the J end by 1 base, with 12 bases between. The CDR3 loop spans 13 amino acids. The CDR3 DNA sequence: TGCAGCGTCTTGGGGGCGGGTAACTATGGCTACACCTTC. It yields the protein CSVLGAGNYGYTF.

This rearrangement joins TRBV4-3 to TRBJ1-6; D possibly corresponds to TRBD1 (5 bases). CDR1 and CDR2 (germline): LGHNA, YSLEER. V was shortened by 8 bases and J by 8 bases, with 13 bases between the two germline ends. CDR3 size: 13 residues. The CDR3 DNA follows: TGCGCCAGCGCACCTAGGGGTGATTCACCCCTCCACTTT. Residues: CASAPRGDSPLHF.

The V and J genes are TRBV6-5 and TRBJ1-4; 8 bases are a match to TRBD1. This CDR3 contains 15 residues. Looked up from germline, CDR1 is MNHEY and CDR2 is SVGAGI. Trimming at V came to 7 bases and at J to 8 bases, leaving 12 bases not matched to a gene. The CDR3 here is CASTSTGTGTEKLFF. The CDR3 nucleotides read TGTGCCAGCACATCCACCGGGACAGGAACCGAAAAACTGTTTTTT.

The V gene is TRBV11-3, the J gene TRBJ2-3; 7 nucleotides align to TRBD1. The V gene's germline CDR1 is SGHNT and CDR2 YENEEA. The length of the CDR3 is 15 residues. Trimming took 5 bases from V and 1 from J; bases not matched to a gene: 6. CDR3 in amino acids: CASSLGTARTDTQYF. The CDR3 coding sequence is TGTGCCAGCAGCCTCGGGACAGCACGCACAGATACGCAGTATTTT.

The chain links TRBV7-2 to TRBJ2-7; TRBD1 might be the D (6 bases). The germline V gene has CDR1 SGHTA and CDR2 FQGNSA. The CDR3 sequence is 15 residues long. Trimming took off 1 base at V and 3 bases at J, with 13 bases between the two ends. The CDR3 DNA follows: TGTGCCAGCAGCTTAGAGGCAGGGGATAGCTACGAGCAGTACTTC. Translating it yields CASSLEAGDSYEQYF.

This chain joins TRBV11-2 and TRBJ2-2; 12 bases map to TRBD1. The ends lost 5 bases at V and 2 bases at J; junction bases unmatched: 12. The germline CDR1 and CDR2 sequences are SGHAT and FQNNGV. CDR3 size: 19 residues. The CDR3 nucleotides are TGTGCCAGCAGCCCTCGCCGGGACAGGGGGCGTTTTAACACCGGGGAGCTGTTTTTT. It is translated as CASSPRRDRGRFNTGELFF.

This chain links TRBV2 with TRBJ1-4, with TRBD1 identical over 11 bases. The CDR3 spans 15 residues. The germline V gene encodes CDR1 SNHLY and CDR2 FYNNEI. The J segment lost 7 bases and the V segment lost 5 bases, leaving 6 bases of the junction unmatched. CDR3 DNA: TGTGCCAGCAGTATCGGGACAGGGGGGGGTGAAAAACTGTTTTTT. It translates to CASSIGTGGGEKLFF.

V and J are TRBV5-1 and TRBJ1-6; a possible D gene is TRBD1 (5 bases). V lost 0 bases and J lost 10, with 11 bases in between. The CDR3 extends over 14 amino acids. The germline CDR1 and CDR2 sequences are SGHRS and YFSETQ. The CDR3: CASSLVGEASPLHF. CDR3 DNA sequence: TGCGCCAGCAGCTTGGTAGGGGAAGCATCACCCCTCCACTTT.

The rearrangement joins TRBV27 to TRBJ1-2; tentative D call: TRBD1 (6 bases). CDR3 length: 14 amino acids. Trimming cost V 8 bases and J 5 bases, with 18 bases left between them. CDR1 and CDR2 (germline): MNHEY, SMNVEV (reference sequence). Here the CDR3 reads CASGQPGLSYGYTF. Here the CDR3 DNA reads TGTGCCAGCGGACAGCCCGGACTGAGTTATGGCTACACCTTC.

This sequence joins TRBV10-3 and TRBJ1-1; tentative D call: TRBD1 (6 bases). Deletions cut 0 bases from V and 3 bases from J, with 8 bases between. The CDR3 runs 14 residues. Germline CDR1 reads ENHRY; CDR2 reads SYGVKD. The CDR3 nucleotides are TGTGCCATCAGTGAGTCGTACAGGGACACTGAAGCTTTCTTT. It translates to CAISESYRDTEAFF.